The rows below give T cell receptor beta chains drawn from one sample of a study of technical replicates of blood from several donors. Assay used: immunoSEQ multiplex PCR; TCRdb lists only in-frame clones, some missing. The sample yields about 88,000 clones, 85% to 95% seen once. Sequenced material: T cells isolated from PBMCs. The receptors here all came from a human donor in good health. The CDR3 runs from the conserved cysteine through the conserved F or W. D genes are given only for firm matches. Rows may omit the clone size; those that give it use once, few, many or a size class.

TRBD2	TRBJ2-1	TRBV29-1	.	CSGRRGGKDEQFF	TGCAGCGGGCGGCGGGGGGGCAAGGATGAGCAGTTCTTC
TRBD2	TRBJ2-7	TRBV12-5	.	CASGLSLGGRAYEQYF	TGTGCTAGTGGTTTGTCCCTTGGGGGGAGGGCCTACGAGCAGTACTTC
.	TRBJ1-2	TRBV19	.	CASSISTDGYYGYTF	TGTGCCAGTAGTATATCCACAGACGGCTACTATGGCTACACCTTC
TRBD2	TRBJ2-2	TRBV11-3	.	CASRRGAGTGELFF	TGTGCCAGCAGGAGGGGAGCGGGAACCGGGGAGCTGTTTTTT
.	TRBJ1-1	TRBV5-1	.	CASSLGTAMNTEAFF	TGCGCCAGCAGCTTGGGTACAGCCATGAACACTGAAGCTTTCTTT
.	TRBJ1-3	TRBV7-8	once	CASSLATADSGNTIYF	TGTGCCAGCAGCTTAGCAACAGCTGACTCTGGAAACACCATATATTTT
.	TRBJ2-1	TRBV5-1	.	CASSLAGDGRFEVEQFF	TGCGCCAGCAGCTTGGCCGGCGACGGCCGTTTTGAGGTAGAGCAGTTCTTC
TRBD2	TRBJ2-7	TRBV29-1	.	CSGGGSGRGYEQYF	TGCAGCGGGGGGGGGAGCGGGAGAGGGTACGAGCAGTACTTC
TRBD1	TRBJ2-7	TRBV6-5	.	CANQGQGAYEQYF	TGTGCCAACCAGGGACAGGGTGCGTACGAGCAGTACTTC
.	TRBJ2-5	TRBV15	once	CATSRPYETQYF	TGTGCCACCAGCAGACCGTATGAGACCCAGTACTTC
TRBD2	TRBJ2-1	TRBV5-1	.	CASSLVDVRGDYNEQFF	TGCGCCAGCAGCTTGGTGGACGTTCGGGGGGACTACAATGAGCAGTTCTTC
.	TRBJ1-2	TRBV9	.	CASSVGKGGYTF	TGTGCCAGCAGCGTAGGGAAGGGGGGCTACACCTTC
TRBD1	TRBJ2-7	TRBV7-9	.	CASSAGPDRVVYDEQYF	TGTGCCAGCAGCGCAGGGCCGGACAGGGTTGTTTATGACGAGCAGTACTTC
.	TRBJ1-1	TRBV6-5	.	CASSYDQGRNTEAFF	TGTGCCAGCAGTTACGATCAGGGTCGGAACACTGAAGCTTTCTTT
TRBD1	TRBJ2-3	TRBV5-4	.	CASSHWTGLPDTQYF	TGTGCCAGCAGTCACTGGACAGGTTTGCCAGATACGCAGTATTTT
.	TRBJ1-2	TRBV5-6	.	CASSYTGMYGYTF	TGTGCCAGCAGCTACACAGGGATGTATGGCTACACCTTC
.	TRBJ1-2	TRBV5-1	.	CASSSTRAYGYTF	TGCGCCAGCAGCTCTACCAGGGCCTATGGCTACACCTTC